The next 6 T cell receptor beta chains were all read from a single sample in a study of cytomegalovirus exposure and HLA in healthy donors. Use of 60 Vbeta and 13 Jbeta primers characterized the PCR. Here immunoSEQ multiplex PCR was the method, and the copy in TCRdb shows in-frame clones only, minus some. The sample includes about 93,000 clones, roughly 72% of them seen just once. The sequenced material came from PBMCs. Receptors were obtained from a man younger than 45 in good health and CMV-seronegative.

This clone was recorded a few times. This chain joins TRBV10-2 and TRBJ1-4, with D maybe TRBD1 (6 bases). CDR1 is WSHSY and CDR2 is SAAADI in the germline V gene. CDR3 length equals 14 residues. Trimming shortened V by 2 bases and J by 8 bases, and 12 bases separated the two germline ends. The CDR3 is CASSERDIGEKLFF. The CDR3 nucleotides are TGCGCCAGCAGTGAGAGGGACATCGGAGAAAAACTGTTTTTT.

The chain uses TRBV19 and TRBJ1-1; 7 bases line up with TRBD1. This CDR3 spans 13 amino acids. The germline CDR1 and CDR2 sequences are LNHDA and SQIVND (reference sequence). Losses at the gene ends were 4 bases for V and 5 bases for J; bases not matched to a gene: 4. The CDR3 nucleotides are TGTGCCAGTAGTAGAGACAGGGATACTGAAGCTTTCTTT. Protein product: CASSRDRDTEAFF.

This clone was seen a handful of times. The rearrangement joins TRBV10-3 to TRBJ2-1; 7 nucleotides align to TRBD1. There are 14 residues in the CDR3. Germline CDR1 ENHRY, CDR2 SYGVKD. With V trimmed by 3 bases and J by 7 bases, 6 bases remained unmatched. CDR3 sequence (DNA): TGTGCCATCAGTGAACCGACAGGGCGGAATGAGCAGTTCTTC. Its translation is CAISEPTGRNEQFF.

CDR3 sequence reads: CASSAGEAFF. In DNA, the CDR3 is TGTGCCAGCAGTGCCGGTGAAGCTTTCTTT. The chain uses TRBV6-1 and TRBJ1-1; unclear D gene. The CDR3 runs to 10 residues. Germline V lookup: CDR1 MNHNS, CDR2 SASEGT. Trimming shortened V by 4 bases and J by 7 bases, and 4 bases separated the two germline ends.

This chain connects TRBV5-6 to TRBJ1-2, with D perhaps matching TRBD1 (5 bases). The CDR3 loop spans 15 amino acids. Trimming removed 4 bases at V and 3 bases at J, with 16 bases between. Germline V gene data show CDR1 as SGHDT and CDR2 as YYEEEE. DNA for the CDR3: TGTGCCAGCAGCAGGAACGGCGGGGCCTACTATGGCTACACCTTC. Amino acid sequence: CASSRNGGAYYGYTF.

This clone was seen a single time. V gene TRBV11-2 combines with J gene TRBJ2-2; the match to TRBD2 covers 16 bases. CDR3 length: 15 amino acids. Germline values: CDR1 SGHAT, CDR2 FQNNGV. Losses at the gene ends were 4 bases for V and 13 bases for J; bases not matched to a gene: 6. CDR3 loop: CASSSGTSGRVGLFF. The CDR3 DNA reads as TGTGCCAGCAGCTCCGGGACTAGCGGGAGGGTGGGGCTGTTTTTT.